This T cell receptor (beta chain) was identified in a study of cytomegalovirus exposure and HLA in healthy donors. Findings and caveats of the study: There were 150 or so TCR beta chains listed as cytomegalovirus-associated. In a later analysis, DRB1 alleles had the most associated TCRs; HLA-C alleles the fewest. Later, an analysis found that common viral pathogens appeared to be linked with several of the most significant clusters.

In the PCR, 60 Vbeta and 13 Jbeta primers were used. Method: immunoSEQ multiplex PCR; TCRdb's copy keeps in-frame clones and lacks some. This sample has around 190,000 clones, with around 73% found just once. Concerning this clone: The antigen remains unidentified.

Trimming stripped 7 bases from V and 5 bases from J, with 13 bases between. This CDR3 has 13 residues. Germline lookup yields CDR1 SGHRS and CDR2 YFSETQ. This TCR was sampled from a man between 60 and 70 years old in good health and CMV-seronegative. The sample taken for sequencing was PBMCs. The V gene is TRBV5-1, the J gene TRBJ2-1; D is unresolved. The DNA for the CDR3 is TGCGCCAGCCGCGATACTCCGGACAATGAGCAGTTCTTC. The encoded protein is CASRDTPDNEQFF.